This record looks at one T cell receptor (beta chain) sequence and its context. Antigen unknown. These data originate in a study of T cell repertoires in cytomegalovirus infection. Notes on the study in general: CMV-specific HLA-C-restricted TCR beta clonotypes dominated the ex vivo response. Pooled public TCR beta family frequency picked out CMV carriers with the relevant HLA.

TCRdb passed the reads through MiXCR, listing each CDR3 protein once. Among about 160,000 distinct CDR3 sequences listed, roughly 21% were seen once. This CDR3 contains 17 residues. Between the trimmed V and J ends, which lost 0 bases and 4 bases, there was a span of 17 bases. The V gene's germline CDR1 is SEHNR and CDR2 FQNEAQ (reference sequence). The rearrangement uses TRBV7-9 and TRBJ2-3; D is possibly TRBD1 (6 bases). The specimen was CD8+ T cells from cultured PBMCs, collected from culture after CMV antigen stimulation. The receptor was derived from a human donor in good health (CMV status not recorded). Some clones in this sample may be carry-over from other donors' samples. CDR3 residues: CASSLAGRGKVADTQYF. The CDR3 DNA reads as TGTGCCAGCAGCTTAGCCGGCAGGGGTAAAGTTGCAGATACGCAGTATTTT.